A single sample is the source of the 32 T cell receptor beta chains below, sequenced in a study of neurological immune-mediated disorders. TCRdb called the 5' RACE reads again in MiXCR, with one record for every CDR3 protein. The profile shows more than 25,000 distinct CDR3 sequences, roughly 25% of them singletons. Sequencing was carried out using CD4+ T cells from blood. All receptors come from a man in his forties or fifties with HTLV-1-associated myelopathy (HAM/TSP).

This clonotype appeared many times. The J gene is TRBJ2-1, the V gene TRBV20-1; D might be TRBD2 (6 bases). With 5 bases removed from V and 0 bases from J, the gap between germline ends came to 17 bases. CDR1 and CDR2 from the germline V gene are DFQATT and SNEGSKA (reference sequence). This CDR3 spans 16 amino acids. The CDR3 protein is CSAPEAGQRSYNEQFF. CDR3 in DNA: TGCAGTGCTCCTGAGGCGGGGCAACGCTCCTACAATGAGCAGTTCTTC.

This clonotype was recorded at least ten times. The rearrangement uses TRBV20-1 and TRBJ1-5; D is undetermined. This CDR3 has 13 residues. CDR1 is DFQATT and CDR2 is SNEGSKA in the germline V gene (reference sequence). In DNA, the CDR3 is TGCAGCCCCCTCGACAACTCCAATCAGCCCCAGCATTTT. Residues: CSPLDNSNQPQHF.

This clonotype was counted at least ten times. The V call is TRBV20-1, the J call TRBJ2-6; the D is unclear. Germline CDR1 DFQATT, CDR2 SNEGSKA (reference sequence). The CDR3 is 14 residues long. Trimming removed 3 bases from V and 0 bases from J, with 6 bases in between. CDR3 region: CSASSDSGANVLTF. As DNA, the CDR3 is TGCAGTGCTAGCTCTGACTCTGGGGCCAACGTCCTGACTTTC.

This clonotype was picked up many times. The CDR3 spells CASNGGLAGVGEQFF. As DNA, the CDR3 is TGCGCCAGCAACGGTGGACTAGCGGGGGTCGGTGAGCAGTTCTTC. The chain combines TRBV5-1 with TRBJ2-1; 13 bases line up with TRBD2. The CDR3 has 15 residues. Per the germline V gene, CDR1 is SGHRS and CDR2 is YFSETQ. The J segment lost 9 bases and the V segment lost 6 bases, leaving 9 bases of the junction unmatched.

About this clonotype itself: No conserved phenylalanine or tryptophan is present at the end of the CDR3, so a read error is the likely explanation. V and J are TRBV20-1 and TRBJ2-4, with a tentative D call TRBD1 (6 bases). The germline gives CDR1 DFQATT, CDR2 SNEGSKA (reference sequence). V was cut by 2 bases and J by 2 bases, with 10 bases left in between. The CDR3 consists of 14 residues. CDR3 coding DNA: TGCAGTGCTAGACAAACAGGGCCCAAAAACATTCAGTACGTC. Protein product: CSARQTGPKNIQYV.

In its sample, this clonotype was seen a few times. This rearrangement joins TRBV15 to TRBJ1-1; a weak D match, TRBD1 (5 bases). This CDR3 contains 14 residues. V lost 5 bases and J 1 base, leaving 11 bases between the germline ends. CDR1 and CDR2 from the germline V gene are LNHNV and YYDKDF (reference sequence). In DNA, the CDR3 is TGTGCCACCAGCGGCCTAACAGGGAACACTGAAGCTTTCTTT. Translated, it gives CATSGLTGNTEAFF.

About this clonotype itself: A junction end diverges from the germline sequence, so it may reflect a read error. The V call is TRBV4-1, the J call TRBJ1-2; 7 positions agree with TRBD1. This CDR3 contains 15 residues. From germline, CDR1 is MGHRA and CDR2 YSYEKL. CDR3 residues: CASNQDWNRGEGYPF. CDR3 DNA: TGCGCCAGCAACCAAGACTGGAACAGGGGAGAAGGCTACCCCTTC.

This clonotype was seen repeatedly, ten times or more. This chain joins TRBV5-1 and TRBJ1-2, with D perhaps matching TRBD1 (5 bases). The CDR3 spans 13 residues. Per germline, CDR1 SGHRS and CDR2 YFSETQ. V was trimmed by 0 bases and J by 5 bases, leaving 8 bases between them. CDR3 protein: CASSLDAGYGYTF. Written as DNA, the CDR3 is TGCGCCAGCAGCTTGGATGCAGGGTATGGCTACACCTTC.

This clonotype has at least ten counts. This chain links TRBV12-3 or TRBV12-4 with TRBJ2-3, with no clear D. CDR3 length: 14 amino acids. Trimming removed 7 bases at V and 2 bases at J, with 13 bases between. CDR3 nucleotide sequence: TGTGCCAGCACCCCGGCAAGTTCCACAGATACGCAGTATTTT. Translating it yields CASTPASSTDTQYF.

This clonotype was recorded many times. The chain uses TRBV27 and TRBJ2-3; 8 bases are a match to TRBD2. Germline CDR1 MNHEY, CDR2 SMNVEV (reference sequence). The V and J ends lost 2 bases and 3 bases, in that order; junction bases with no gene match: 4. This CDR3 contains 15 residues. This CDR3 is CASSLAGGWTDTQYF. In DNA form, the CDR3 reads TGTGCCAGCAGTTTAGCGGGGGGCTGGACAGATACGCAGTATTTT.

There are many counts of this clonotype. This chain uses TRBV18 with TRBJ1-4, with D possibly TRBD1 on 6 matching bases. Trimming shortened V by 4 bases and J by 7 bases, and 19 bases separated the two germline ends. Per germline, CDR1 KGHSH and CDR2 LQKENI. The CDR3 covers 16 residues. CDR3 amino acids: CASSQQQGSAPEKLFF. The CDR3 DNA reads as TGTGCCAGCTCACAACAACAGGGTTCGGCTCCTGAAAAACTGTTTTTT.

To note about this clonotype: Being one base from a much bigger clone, this may be a read error. V and J are TRBV20-1 and TRBJ2-7; no definite D call. The germline V gene encodes CDR1 DFQATT and CDR2 SNEGSKA (reference sequence). There are 13 residues in the CDR3. Trimming cost V 0 bases and J 9 bases, with 15 bases left between them. The CDR3 DNA follows: TGCAGTGCTAGAGATAGGCAGGATTCGTGGCAGTACTTC. This encodes CSARDRQDSWQYF.

In this sample, this clonotype turned up many times. The rearrangement uses TRBV7-2 and TRBJ1-2; D is undetermined. V lost 5 bases and J lost 8, with 12 bases in between. The CDR3 spans 12 residues. Per germline, CDR1 SGHTA and CDR2 FQGNSA. The CDR3 nucleotides are TGTGCCAGCAGCCCTGAGGGTCAGGGCTACACCTTC. It encodes CASSPEGQGYTF.

The chain couples TRBV10-1 to TRBJ1-6; 7 nucleotides align to TRBD1. Germline assignment: CDR1 WNHNN and CDR2 SYGVQD (reference sequence). V lost 6 bases and J lost 8; bases outside the gene matches: 4. The CDR3 is 13 residues long. The CDR3 sequence: CASRAGTDSPLHF. The CDR3 nucleotides read TGCGCCAGCAGGGCCGGGACAGATTCACCCCTCCACTTT.

This clonotype was counted a few times. The rearrangement joins TRBV5-4 to TRBJ2-7; 8 bases are a match to TRBD1. CDR3 size: 14 residues. J was trimmed by 8 bases and V by 4 bases; bases with no gene match: 11. Germline values: CDR1 SGHNT, CDR2 YYREEE (reference sequence). CDR3 bases: TGTGCCAGCAGCCTACGACAGGGGAATAGTAAGCAGTACTTC. Amino acids: CASSLRQGNSKQYF.

There are many counts of this clonotype. This chain uses TRBV20-1 with TRBJ2-1, with D possibly TRBD2 on 6 matching bases. This CDR3 has 16 residues. V lost 2 bases, J lost 1 base, and 15 bases lay in between. The V gene's germline CDR1 is DFQATT and CDR2 SNEGSKA (reference sequence). In DNA form, the CDR3 reads TGCAGTGCTAGAACCCCCCTTGGAGGGTCCTACAATGAGCAGTTCTTC. This codes for CSARTPLGGSYNEQFF.

This clonotype was detected ten times or more. The chain employs TRBV7-2 and TRBJ1-1; D is unresolved. This CDR3 comprises 14 residues. V was clipped by 4 bases and J by 0 bases, with 9 bases between them. Germline V gene sequence: CDR1 SGHTA, CDR2 FQGNSA. The CDR3 sequence is CASSSSMLNTEAFF. In nucleotides, the CDR3 is TGTGCCAGCAGCTCATCGATGCTGAACACTGAAGCTTTCTTT.

This clonotype was found many times. The gene calls are TRBV5-1 and TRBJ2-1; D assignment may be TRBD1 or TRBD2 (7 bases each). The germline CDR1 and CDR2 sequences are SGHRS and YFSETQ. V lost 4 bases and J lost 3, with 14 bases in between. The CDR3 extends over 15 amino acids. CDR3 DNA sequence: TGCGCCAGCAGCCCAACAGGGGACTACTACAATGAGCAGTTCTTC. It codes for CASSPTGDYYNEQFF.

This clonotype was counted many times. This chain connects TRBV5-1 to TRBJ1-6, with D possibly being TRBD1 (6 bases). V gave up 0 bases and J gave up 7 bases, with 8 bases separating them. Germline V gene sequence: CDR1 SGHRS, CDR2 YFSETQ. The CDR3 loop spans 14 amino acids. CDR3 bases: TGCGCCAGCAGCTTGGGGACAGCGAATTCACCCCTCCACTTT. It translates to CASSLGTANSPLHF.

This clonotype was detected only a few times. This sequence joins TRBV20-1 and TRBJ1-1; 11 positions match TRBD1. In germline, CDR1 is DFQATT, CDR2 SNEGSKA (reference sequence). The CDR3 has 14 amino acids. V lost 3 bases, J lost 7 bases, and 7 bases stayed unmatched. Written as DNA, the CDR3 is TGCAGTGCTAGGGGGGACAGGGGGTACGGTGAAGCTTTCTTT. Protein sequence: CSARGDRGYGEAFF.

The table lists this clonotype with many counts. V and J are TRBV3-1 and TRBJ2-7, with D uncertain. The CDR3 has 13 residues. The V and J ends lost 3 bases and 2 bases respectively, with 8 bases between them. Germline V gene lookup returns CDR1 LGHDT and CDR2 YNNKEL (reference sequence). The DNA for the CDR3 is TGTGCCAGCAGCCATGGGGATGCCTACGAGCAGTACTTC. As protein: CASSHGDAYEQYF.

This clonotype was seen many times. V and J are TRBV11-2 and TRBJ1-4; unclear D gene. Germline V gene sequence: CDR1 SGHAT, CDR2 FQNNGV. The CDR3 is 15 residues long. V was trimmed by 1 base and J by 4 bases, leaving 10 bases between them. CDR3 sequence: CASSLVRGVNEKLFF. CDR3 bases: TGTGCCAGCAGCTTAGTGCGGGGAGTTAATGAAAAACTGTTTTTT. Filled out from reference TRBV11-2 and TRBJ1-4, the complete variable domain reads EAGVAQSPRYKIIEKRQSVAFWCNPISGHATLYWYQQILGQGPKLLIQFQNNGVVDDSQLPKDRFSAERLKGVDSTLKIQPAKLEDSAVYLCASSLVRGVNEKLFFGSGTQLSVL.

This clonotype was observed at least ten times. V and J are TRBV10-2 and TRBJ2-1; D remains ambiguous. The CDR3 length is 14 residues. In germline, CDR1 is WSHSY, CDR2 SAAADI. V shed 3 bases and J shed 7 bases, with 13 bases lying between them. CDR3 nucleotides: TGCGCCAGCAGTGAAGGCGTTCAAGCGAATGAGCAGTTCTTC. This encodes CASSEGVQANEQFF.

This clonotype has a count of ten or more. The gene calls are TRBV14 and TRBJ1-1; D is perhaps TRBD1 (6 bases). Trimming removed 2 bases at V and 3 bases at J, with 13 bases between. The CDR3 has 15 residues. The V gene's germline CDR1 is SGHDN and CDR2 FVKESK. The CDR3 DNA follows: TGTGCCAGCAGCCAATTTTCAGGGGCTTACACTGAAGCTTTCTTT. Amino acid sequence: CASSQFSGAYTEAFF. Variable domain in full (rest from reference TRBV14 and TRBJ1-1): EAGVTQFPSHSVIEKGQTVTLRCDPISGHDNLYWYRRVMGKEIKFLLHFVKESKQDESGMPNNRFLAERTGGTYSTLKVQPAELEDSGVYFCASSQFSGAYTEAFFGQGTRLTVV.

This clonotype came up once. The chain recombines TRBV6-5 with TRBJ1-2; a possible D gene is TRBD1 (5 bases). Germline V lookup: CDR1 MNHEY, CDR2 SVGAGI. Trimming left V 4 bases short and J 7 bases short, with 16 bases between. The CDR3 totals 14 residues. CDR3 sequence: CASSWGVAESGYTF. CDR3 DNA: TGTGCCAGCAGTTGGGGGGTGGCGGAATCTGGCTACACCTTC.

The J gene is TRBJ2-1, the V gene TRBV29-1; D perhaps matches TRBD1 (6 bases). There are 11 residues in the CDR3. The V and J ends lost 5 bases and 10 bases respectively, with 12 bases between them. Germline loops: CDR1 SQVTM, CDR2 ANQGSEA. CDR3 protein: CSVLTGLEQFF. The CDR3 coding sequence is TGCAGCGTTCTGACAGGCTTGGAGCAGTTCTTC.

This clonotype was picked up many times. The rearrangement links TRBV7-9 to TRBJ1-3; weak D call: TRBD1 (6 bases). Looked up from germline, CDR1 is SEHNR and CDR2 is FQNEAQ (reference sequence). Deletions cut 4 bases from V and 0 bases from J, with 13 bases between. This CDR3 has 16 amino acids. The CDR3 DNA reads as TGTGCCAGCAGCTCGGGACAACCCCACTCTGGAAACACCATATATTTT. Protein: CASSSGQPHSGNTIYF.

In nucleotides, the CDR3 is TGTGCCAGCAGCTCACAGGGGGGGGGAAACACTGAAGCTTTCTTT. Its translation is CASSSQGGGNTEAFF. The V gene is TRBV7-3, the J gene TRBJ1-1; 8 bases are shared with TRBD1. CDR3 length: 15 residues. Per germline, CDR1 SGHTA and CDR2 FQGTGA. V was clipped by 4 bases and J by 2 bases; unmatched bases: 6. The full variable domain, with the rest looked up from reference TRBV7-3 and TRBJ1-1, is GAGVSQTPSNKVTEKGKYVELRCDPISGHTALYWYRQSLGQGPEFLIYFQGTGAADDSGLPNDRFFAVRPEGSVSTLKIQRTERGDSAVYLCASSSQGGGNTEAFFGQGTRLTVV.

This clonotype has a count of ten or more. V is TRBV19 and J is TRBJ2-3; the D gene is possibly TRBD1 (6 bases). Looked up from germline, CDR1 is LNHDA and CDR2 is SQIVND (reference sequence). With 4 bases removed from V and 7 bases from J, the gap between germline ends came to 21 bases. CDR3 length: 16 residues. The CDR3 DNA sequence: TGTGCCAGTAGTAAACGGACAGCGTCTCAGGGATATACGCAGTATTTT. The encoded protein is CASSKRTASQGYTQYF. The full variable domain, completed using reference TRBV19 and TRBJ2-3, is DGGITQSPKYLFRKEGQNVTLSCEQNLNHDAMYWYRQDPGQGLRLIYYSQIVNDFQKGDIAEGYSVSREKKESFPLTVTSAQKNPTAFYLCASSKRTASQGYTQYFGPGTRLTVL.

This clonotype appeared once. The chain couples TRBV29-1 to TRBJ2-3; 7 nucleotides match TRBD1. CDR3 length: 12 amino acids. The junction had 2 bases not matched to a gene; V was cut back by 5 bases and J by 3 bases. Germline V gives CDR1 SQVTM, CDR2 ANQGSEA. For the CDR3, the DNA is TGCAGCGTTCACAGGGGTACAGATACGCAGTATTTT. It yields the protein CSVHRGTDTQYF.

The J gene is TRBJ2-3, the V gene TRBV9, with D perhaps given as TRBD1 or TRBD2 (6 bases each). Germline CDR1 is SGDLS and CDR2 is YYNGEE. The CDR3 length is 14 residues. The ends were cut back, 0 bases at V and 4 bases at J, with 9 bases in the middle. The DNA for the CDR3 is TGTGCCAGCAGCGTAGGGGGGGCGTCAGATACGCAGTATTTT. Its protein product is CASSVGGASDTQYF.

This clonotype was recorded at least ten times. The chain couples TRBV20-1 to TRBJ2-1, with 8 bases matching TRBD2. Looked up from germline, CDR1 is DFQATT and CDR2 is SNEGSKA (reference sequence). Germline trimming cut 5 bases from V and 7 bases from J; bases unmatched to any gene: 10. The length of the CDR3 is 14 residues. The CDR3 loop reads CSAPGTRSTNEQFF. CDR3 coding DNA: TGCAGTGCTCCCGGGACTAGGTCCACGAATGAGCAGTTCTTC.